These T cell receptor beta chains were read from a single sample in a study of CD8 T cells in ankylosing spondylitis. MiXCR was run by TCRdb on the 5' RACE reads, yielding one entry per CDR3 protein. The top ten clones hold around 12% of a sample with about 130,000 distinct CDR3 sequences, just under 7.5% of them seen once. What was sequenced was blood, either unsorted or a sorted T cell fraction (not recorded which). The source of these receptors is a female donor with ankylosing spondylitis or in good health (not recorded which). Both conserved end residues are part of each CDR3. The size of a clone is reported for some rows only, either as once, few or many, or as a class for expanded clones.

>many|TRBJ1-3|TRBV4-1
CASSQPSGQTVLSGNTIYF
>few|TRBJ2-6|TRBV19
CASNRQGTAGANVLTF
>many|TRBJ1-2|TRBV12-3/TRBV12-4
CASSLSGRGGYTF
>many|TRBJ1-1|TRBV5-1
CASSLDPGTPKGAFF
>many|TRBJ2-7|TRBV6-2/TRBV6-3
CASSYQGLASVFGYEQYF
>many|TRBJ2-3|TRBV7-3
CASSLMAGTTDTQYF
>many|TRBJ2-1|TRBV28
CASSSPSVTEQFF
>many|TRBJ2-7|TRBV6-1
CATTEPYEQYF
>many|TRBJ2-3|TRBV11-1
CASSLDPLITDTQYF
>many|TRBJ2-3|TRBV14
CASSQEEGDTQYF
>many|TRBJ2-2|TRBV11-2
CASRHPGQSDGELFF
>many|TRBJ1-3|TRBV20-1
CSARDFSSGNTIYF
>-|TRBJ1-1|TRBV11-3
CASSTNQGTEAFF
>many|TRBJ2-7|TRBV2
CASSDRMGTEQYF
>many|TRBJ1-2|TRBV12-3/TRBV12-4
CASQGVEGYTF
>many|TRBJ2-1|TRBV12-3/TRBV12-4
CATRGNEQFF
>many|TRBJ1-1|TRBV6-2/TRBV6-3
CASSAARVVGEAFF
>many|TRBJ2-4|TRBV4-1
CASSQEGGGQGSAKNIQYF
>few|TRBJ2-1|TRBV3-1
CASSRAGINEQFF
>-|TRBJ1-1|TRBV19
CASSIYGRGRGNTEAFF
>many|TRBJ1-2|TRBV10-2
CASSEMGAGYGYTF
>few|TRBJ1-6|TRBV7-3
CASSLNPGAVSPLHF
>many|TRBJ2-6|TRBV12-3/TRBV12-4
CASRGGGIHAAGANVLTF
>many|TRBJ2-7|TRBV7-6
CASSLSRRTYEQYF
>-|TRBJ2-7|TRBV19
CASSIGGSYEQYF
>many|TRBJ2-2|TRBV4-1
CASSDQGTGELFF
>many|TRBJ2-5|TRBV28
CASYKAGRVETQYF
>many|TRBJ2-7|TRBV18
CASSKPDRVGYF
>many|TRBJ2-7|TRBV24-1
CATSDGSNEQYF
>many|TRBJ2-3|TRBV20-1
CSGTRVDTQYF
>many|TRBJ1-1|TRBV5-1
CASSAGTANTEAFF
>many|TRBJ2-1|TRBV5-1
CASSLAGGTYNEQFF
>many|TRBJ2-7|TRBV7-2
CASSLPGSGAYEQYF
>many|TRBJ2-3|TRBV5-1
CASSLVGDQGADTQYF
>many|TRBJ1-2|TRBV28
CASSRGDGYTF
>many|TRBJ2-4|TRBV28
CASSLPGSPRPKNIQYF
>-|TRBJ1-2|TRBV12-3/TRBV12-4
CASSFLSGQGGYTF
>-|TRBJ2-3|TRBV10-3
CVTRGGGSTDTQYF
>-|TRBJ2-7|TRBV5-4
CARGTGLSCEQYF
>many|TRBJ2-1|TRBV4-2
CASSPDETFSYNEQFF
>many|TRBJ1-3|TRBV6-5
CASSSDSFSGNTIYF
>many|TRBJ2-2|TRBV29-1
CSVRAGGTGELFF
>many|TRBJ1-3|TRBV20-1
CSARATDSRNTIYF
>many|TRBJ1-2|TRBV20-1
CSASQGHNYGYTF
>many|TRBJ2-3|TRBV18
CASSPDTDTQYF
>many|TRBJ2-2|TRBV12-3/TRBV12-4
CAWGQENTGELFF
>many|TRBJ1-4|TRBV20-1
CSVQGLNEKLFF
>many|TRBJ2-1|TRBV20-1
CSARRLRSSYNEQFF
>many|TRBJ1-1|TRBV6-1
CASSANLMNTEAFF
>many|TRBJ1-1|TRBV4-1
CASSQDDLVAEAFF
>many|TRBJ2-3|TRBV29-1
CSVDGGLDTQYF
>many|TRBJ1-1|TRBV29-1
CSAARGAEAFF